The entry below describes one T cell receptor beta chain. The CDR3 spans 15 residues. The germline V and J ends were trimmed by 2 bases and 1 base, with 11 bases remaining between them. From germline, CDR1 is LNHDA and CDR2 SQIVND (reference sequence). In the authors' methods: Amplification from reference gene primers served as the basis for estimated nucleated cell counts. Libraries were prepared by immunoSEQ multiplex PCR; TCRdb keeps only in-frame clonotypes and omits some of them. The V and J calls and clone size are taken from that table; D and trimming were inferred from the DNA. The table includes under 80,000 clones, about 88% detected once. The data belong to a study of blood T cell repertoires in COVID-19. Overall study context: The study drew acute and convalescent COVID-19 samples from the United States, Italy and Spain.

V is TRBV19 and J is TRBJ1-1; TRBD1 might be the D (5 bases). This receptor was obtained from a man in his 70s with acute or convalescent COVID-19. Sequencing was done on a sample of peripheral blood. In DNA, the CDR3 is TGTGCCAGTAGTATAACAGGAGTCGGGAACACTGAAGCTTTCTTT. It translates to CASSITGVGNTEAFF.